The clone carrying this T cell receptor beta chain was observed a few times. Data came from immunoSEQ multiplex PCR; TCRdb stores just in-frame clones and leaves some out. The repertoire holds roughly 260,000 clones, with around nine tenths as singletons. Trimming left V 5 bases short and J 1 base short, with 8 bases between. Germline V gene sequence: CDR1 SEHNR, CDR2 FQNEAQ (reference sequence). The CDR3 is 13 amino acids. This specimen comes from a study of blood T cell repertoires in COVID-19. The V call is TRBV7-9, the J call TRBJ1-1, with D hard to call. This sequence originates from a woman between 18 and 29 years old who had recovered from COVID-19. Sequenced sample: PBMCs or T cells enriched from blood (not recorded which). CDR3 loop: CASSTSENTEAFF. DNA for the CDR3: TGTGCCAGCAGCACATCAGAGAACACTGAAGCTTTCTTT.